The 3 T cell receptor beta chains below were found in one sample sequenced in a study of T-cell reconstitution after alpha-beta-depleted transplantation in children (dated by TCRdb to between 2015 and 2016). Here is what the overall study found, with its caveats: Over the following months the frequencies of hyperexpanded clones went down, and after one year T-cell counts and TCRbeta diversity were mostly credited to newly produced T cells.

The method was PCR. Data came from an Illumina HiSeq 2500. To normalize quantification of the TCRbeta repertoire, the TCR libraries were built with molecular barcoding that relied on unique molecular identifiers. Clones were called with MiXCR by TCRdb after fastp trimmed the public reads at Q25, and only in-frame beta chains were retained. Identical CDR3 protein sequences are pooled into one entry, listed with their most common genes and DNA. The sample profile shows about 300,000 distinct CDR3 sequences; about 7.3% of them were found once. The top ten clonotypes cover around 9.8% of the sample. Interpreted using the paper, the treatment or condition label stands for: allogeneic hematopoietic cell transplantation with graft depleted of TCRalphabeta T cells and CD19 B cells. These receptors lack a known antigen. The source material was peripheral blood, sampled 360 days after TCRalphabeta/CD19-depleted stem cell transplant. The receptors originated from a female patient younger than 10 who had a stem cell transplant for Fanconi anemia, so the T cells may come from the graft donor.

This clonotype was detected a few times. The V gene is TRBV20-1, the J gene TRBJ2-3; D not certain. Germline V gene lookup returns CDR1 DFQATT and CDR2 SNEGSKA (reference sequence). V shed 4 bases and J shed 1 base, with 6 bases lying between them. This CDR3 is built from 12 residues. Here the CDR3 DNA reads TGCAGTGCTATAGGCCGCACAGATACGCAGTATTTT. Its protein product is CSAIGRTDTQYF.

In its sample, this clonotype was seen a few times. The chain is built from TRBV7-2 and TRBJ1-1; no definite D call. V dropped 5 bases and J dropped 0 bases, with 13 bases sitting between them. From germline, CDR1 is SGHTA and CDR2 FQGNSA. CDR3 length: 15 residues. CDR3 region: CASSRPVGLNTEAFF. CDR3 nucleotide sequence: TGTGCCAGCAGCCGCCCCGTAGGGTTGAACACTGAAGCTTTCTTT.

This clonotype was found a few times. CDR3 sequence: CASSYDRIWETQYF. CDR3 sequence (DNA): TGTGCCAGCAGTTACGACAGGATTTGGGAGACCCAGTACTTC. The chain carries TRBV28 and TRBJ2-5; perhaps TRBD1 as D (6 bases). V was clipped by 4 bases and J by 5 bases, with 14 bases between them. This CDR3 contains 14 residues. Germline CDR1 is MDHEN and CDR2 is SYDVKM.